This T cell receptor (beta chain) is drawn from a study of blood T cell repertoires in COVID-19. Study details: Acute-phase and convalescent COVID-19 samples originated in the United States, Italy and Spain. PBMCs, B-cell-depleted T cells, or T cells provided the cDNA or gDNA that made up the material.

The CDR3 is 15 amino acids. Germline V gene sequence: CDR1 MNHEY, CDR2 SVGAGI. Trimming cost V 6 bases and J 4 bases; bases outside gene matches: 9. Authors' analysis steps: Estimates of nucleated cell counts were drawn from the amplification of reference gene primers. Assay used: immunoSEQ multiplex PCR; TCRdb lists only in-frame clones, some missing. The D gene and trimming were derived from the DNA, and the V and J assignments and clone size from that table. This table holds 250,000 or so clones, about nine tenths found once. This rearrangement joins TRBV6-5 to TRBJ1-3; 7 bases match TRBD1. The sample was peripheral blood. The clonotype originates from a man aged 30-40 years with COVID-19, enrolled during active disease. In nucleotides, the CDR3 is TGTGCCAGCAGGGTTAAGGAGGGGGCCGGAAACACCATATATTTT. Residues: CASRVKEGAGNTIYF.